The 10 T cell receptor beta chains below all came from one sample that was sequenced in a study of T cell responses to AZD1222 COVID-19 vaccine. Here immunoSEQ multiplex PCR was the method, and the copy in TCRdb shows in-frame clones only, minus some. The sample contains 150,000 to 200,000 clones, about 92% of which appear only once. The material was peripheral blood, obtained on day 0 of AZD1222 vaccination. The source of these receptors is an adult in good health.

The chain recombines TRBV5-1 with TRBJ1-1; no clear D. Per the germline V gene, CDR1 is SGHRS and CDR2 is YFSETQ. The CDR3 contains 13 residues. V was cut by 2 bases and J by 4 bases, with 9 bases left in between. The DNA for the CDR3 is TGCGCCAGCAGCTTAGCGATAGGCACTGAAGCTTTCTTT. Encoded protein: CASSLAIGTEAFF.

Regarding this clone: The CDR3 ends on some other residue instead of the conserved phenylalanine or tryptophan, so this is likely a read error. It is unclear where the CDR3 begins or ends on the DNA, so no DNA is shown, and the CDR3 is as TCRdb lists it. This sequence joins TRBV2 and TRBJ1-2. With termini counted, the CDR3 has 12 amino acids. Germline values: CDR1 SNHLY, CDR2 FYNNEI. CDR3 in amino acids: CASSAETLSSFV.

The sample holds a few counts of this clone. The V and J genes are TRBV7-9 and TRBJ1-1, with 7 nucleotides matching TRBD1. The CDR3 is made up of 14 amino acids. V lost 5 bases and J lost 7; bases outside the gene matches: 10. Germline V gene data show CDR1 as SEHNR and CDR2 as FQNEAQ (reference sequence). The DNA for the CDR3 is TGTGCCAGCAGCCTCCTCGGGGGGGACAGTGAAGCTTTCTTT. Translating it yields CASSLLGGDSEAFF.

The CDR3 region is CASSYSSRYGGYTF. The CDR3 DNA reads as TGTGCCAGCAGTTACTCGTCTAGGTACGGAGGCTACACCTTC. This rearrangement joins TRBV6-5 to TRBJ1-2; unclear D gene. Germline V CDR1 and CDR2: MNHEY, SVGAGI. V dropped 0 bases and J dropped 8 bases, with 13 bases sitting between them. This CDR3 has 14 residues.

This chain connects TRBV5-1 to TRBJ2-5; the D call may be TRBD1 or TRBD2 (5 bases each). Trimming pared 4 bases from V and 5 bases from J, leaving 12 bases between. Germline assignment: CDR1 SGHRS and CDR2 YFSETQ. The length of the CDR3 is 13 residues. CDR3 coding DNA: TGCGCCAGCAGCGGGGGTGGTTCGGAGACCCAGTACTTC. It is translated as CASSGGGSETQYF.

Here the CDR3 reads CASSEADARTYYGYTF. The CDR3 DNA reads TGTGCCAGCAGTGAAGCGGACGCCAGAACATACTATGGCTACACCTTC. The V gene is TRBV6-1, the J gene TRBJ1-2; D remains ambiguous. Deletions cut 0 bases from V and 3 bases from J, with 14 bases between. Germline V gene sequence: CDR1 MNHNS, CDR2 SASEGT. CDR3 length: 16 residues.

The chain couples TRBV3-1 (or the pseudogene TRBV3-2) to TRBJ1-1, with 7 bases identical to TRBD1. The CDR3 runs to 14 residues. V lost 4 bases and J lost 6; bases outside the gene matches: 8. Germline V lookup: CDR1 LGHDT, CDR2 YNNKEL (reference sequence). The CDR3 loop is CASSPGQPWAEAFF. The CDR3 region has the DNA TGTGCCAGCAGCCCGGGACAGCCGTGGGCTGAAGCTTTCTTT.

V is TRBV19 and J is TRBJ1-2; D unresolved. CDR1 is LNHDA, CDR2 SQIVND, per germline (reference sequence). Trimming shortened V by 3 bases and J by 7 bases, and 12 bases separated the two germline ends. The CDR3 covers 13 residues. CDR3 nucleotide sequence: TGTGCCAGTAGTATCGAAGGGCAGGCTGGCTACACCTTC. Encoded protein: CASSIEGQAGYTF.

The chain is built from TRBV30 and TRBJ1-5, with D unresolved. V was pared by 2 bases and J by 2 bases, with 7 bases between. CDR1 GTSNPN and CDR2 SVGIG come from the germline V gene (reference sequence). This CDR3 is built from 13 residues. The CDR3 region is CAWSSGGNQPQHF. CDR3 bases: TGTGCCTGGAGTTCTGGGGGCAATCAGCCCCAGCATTTT.

V is TRBV7-3 and J is TRBJ2-7; tentatively, D is TRBD1 or TRBD2 (6 bases each). Trimming took off 5 bases at V and 3 bases at J, with 17 bases between the two ends. CDR1 and CDR2 (germline): SGHTA, FQGTGA. CDR3 length: 15 amino acids. CDR3 sequence: CASSPMPGAVYEQYF. The CDR3 DNA reads as TGTGCCAGCAGCCCCATGCCGGGGGCTGTCTACGAGCAGTACTTC.